This TCR beta chain appears in the sequencing data of a study of blood T cell repertoires in COVID-19. The data were produced by immunoSEQ multiplex PCR, yet TCRdb's version contains in-frame clones alone and is incomplete. The sample consists of over 150,000 clones, approximately 84% of them appearing once. CDR1 is KGHSH and CDR2 is LQKENI in the germline V gene. V shed 1 base and J 1 base; nucleotides not matched to a gene: 6. The CDR3 has 17 residues. Self-reported history from a screening survey and questionnaire set each donor's cohort. Recovered status applied to Cohort 3 donors who had two consecutive negative PCRs. It also applied to those with clearance or with symptom resolution.

V usage is TRBV18 and J usage is TRBJ2-5; 10 bases agree with TRBD2. Sequencing used PBMCs or T cells enriched from blood (not recorded which). This receptor was obtained from a woman in her 30s who had recovered from COVID-19. CDR3 residues: CASSPRRSGGSQETQYF. In nucleotides, the CDR3 is TGTGCCAGCTCACCACGCCGTAGCGGGGGGTCCCAAGAGACCCAGTACTTC. The full variable domain, with the rest looked up from reference TRBV18 and TRBJ2-5, is NAGVMQNPRHLVRRRGQEARLRCSPMKGHSHVYWYRQLPEEGLKFMVYLQKENIIDESGMPKERFSAEFPKEGPSILRIQQVVRGDSAAYFCASSPRRSGGSQETQYFGPGTRLLVL.